This T cell receptor (beta chain) comes out of a study of OX40 agonist ivuxolimab in advanced cancers. Libraries were prepared by immunoSEQ multiplex PCR; TCRdb keeps only in-frame clonotypes and omits some of them. The data hold more than 30,000 clones, with 86% observed a single time. This clone turned up a few times. The CDR3 has 16 amino acids. V was pared by 5 bases and J by 7 bases, with 11 bases of the junction left unmatched. In germline, CDR1 is LNHDA, CDR2 SQIVND (reference sequence). V gene TRBV19 combines with J gene TRBJ2-7; 13 bases match TRBD2. The sequence was obtained from an adult with an advanced solid tumor such as melanoma, head and neck, liver or kidney cancer. The starting material was CD4+ or CD8+ T cells sorted from blood, obtained in a trial of the OX40 agonist ivuxolimab. For the CDR3, the DNA is TGTGCCAGTAGTCCGGGACTAGCGGGGTTCCCGGGGGAGCAGTACTTC. Its protein is CASSPGLAGFPGEQYF.